These 26 T cell receptor beta chains share one sample of origin, sequenced in a study of pediatric ulcerative colitis. Profiling relied on immunoSEQ multiplex PCR, and the TCRdb table lists in-frame clones only, not all of them. Of 10,000 to 13,000 clones listed, roughly four fifths are singletons. One to two pinch biopsies were taken from the rectum during colonoscopy. Material for sequencing was gut tissue. The receptors stem from a girl aged 10-17 years who was a control in a study of pediatric ulcerative colitis.

The chain recombines TRBV14 with TRBJ1-4, with a tentative D call TRBD1 (5 bases). This CDR3 spans 14 amino acids. CDR1 SGHDN and CDR2 FVKESK come from the germline V gene. Trimming cost V 4 bases and J 5 bases, with 11 bases left between them. CDR3 sequence (DNA): TGTGCCAGCAGCCTTCCGGGACGAAATGAAAAACTGTTTTTT. Its translation: CASSLPGRNEKLFF.

This clone is labeled large (0.1 to 1%). The chain combines TRBV9 with TRBJ2-1, with 7 bases matching TRBD2. The V gene's germline CDR1 is SGDLS and CDR2 YYNGEE. The CDR3 is made up of 16 amino acids. V trimming: 3 bases; J trimming: 7 bases; junction bases outside the gene matches: 13. The CDR3 nucleotides are TGTGCCAGCAGCGCCGCTGGGGACTACCCAAGTAATGAGCAGTTCTTC. Its translation is CASSAAGDYPSNEQFF. The full variable domain, its missing parts supplied by reference TRBV9 and TRBJ2-1, is DSGVTQTPKHLITATGQRVTLRCSPRSGDLSVYWYQQSLDQGLQFLIQYYNGEERAKGNILERFSAQQFPDLHSELNLSSLELGDSALYFCASSAAGDYPSNEQFFGPGTRLTVL.

The CDR3 nucleotides read TGTGCCAGCAGGACAGTCACAGATACGCAGTATTTT. This translates into CASRTVTDTQYF. The chain joins TRBV6-1 to TRBJ2-3; a weak D match, TRBD1 (5 bases). The CDR3 extends over 12 amino acids. Germline-derived CDR1 and CDR2 are MNHNS and SASEGT. V lost 6 bases and J 2 bases, leaving 6 bases between the germline ends.

The rearrangement uses TRBV10-2 and TRBJ2-3; 9 positions agree with TRBD2. The CDR3 totals 16 residues. Germline V lookup: CDR1 WSHSY, CDR2 SAAADI. The J segment lost 2 bases and the V segment lost 6 bases, leaving 9 bases of the junction unmatched. CDR3 nucleotides: TGCGCCAGCAGAGGGCGCTGGACTAGCGTCACAGATACGCAGTATTTT. Translating it yields CASRGRWTSVTDTQYF.

The J gene is TRBJ1-5, the V gene TRBV4-2; no definite D call. The V end lost 1 base, the J end lost 4 bases, and 29 bases lay between the germline ends. Germline values: CDR1 LGHNA, CDR2 YNFKEQ. The CDR3 sequence is 21 residues long. CDR3 nucleotide sequence: TGTGCCAGCAGCCAAGGAGTGGGCCAAGGAGTTGATTTCAGAGGAAATCAGCCCCAGCATTTT. Its translation: CASSQGVGQGVDFRGNQPQHF.

The chain employs TRBV5-1 and TRBJ2-2; 11 bases match TRBD1. The germline gives CDR1 SGHRS, CDR2 YFSETQ. V trimming: 7 bases; J trimming: 7 bases; junction bases outside the gene matches: 6. The CDR3 length is 14 residues. The CDR3 protein is CASGGQGAGGELFF. As DNA, the CDR3 is TGCGCCAGCGGCGGACAGGGGGCCGGCGGGGAGCTGTTTTTT.

The rearrangement joins TRBV6-5 to TRBJ2-7; TRBD1 agrees at 8 bases. The V gene's germline CDR1 is MNHEY and CDR2 SVGAGI. J gave up 2 bases and V 2 bases, and 2 bases lay outside the gene matches. The CDR3 is 14 amino acids. The CDR3 region has the DNA TGTGCCAGCAGTTACCGGGACAGGACCTACGAGCAGTACTTC. It encodes CASSYRDRTYEQYF.

The chain recombines TRBV4-2 with TRBJ2-3; TRBD2 matches at 14 bases. Germline V gives CDR1 LGHNA, CDR2 YNFKEQ. This CDR3 is 17 amino acids long. V was pared by 3 bases and J by 4 bases, with 6 bases of the junction left unmatched. In DNA, the CDR3 is TGTGCCAGCAGCCAGCCGGGACTAGCGGGAGTCGCAGATACGCAGTATTTT. Translating gives CASSQPGLAGVADTQYF.

The rearrangement joins TRBV7-9 to TRBJ2-7, with TRBD1 matching over 7 bases. This CDR3 is 15 amino acids long. The V gene's germline CDR1 is SEHNR and CDR2 FQNEAQ (reference sequence). V shed 1 base, J shed 3 bases, and the junction held 6 bases outside the gene matches. The CDR3 is CASSLGSSGGYEQYF. In nucleotides, the CDR3 is TGTGCCAGCAGCTTAGGATCATCAGGGGGCTACGAGCAGTACTTC.

The rearrangement links TRBV7-9 to TRBJ2-1; TRBD2 agrees at 7 bases. The CDR3 consists of 14 residues. Germline CDR1 and CDR2: SEHNR and FQNEAQ (reference sequence). Trimming removed 2 bases from V and 7 bases from J; junction bases left unmatched: 5. In DNA, the CDR3 is TGTGCCAGCAGCTTATTGATCGGGGGGAATGAGCAGTTCTTC. This sequence encodes CASSLLIGGNEQFF.

The genes are TRBV11-2 and TRBJ2-5; D ambiguous. This CDR3 spans 17 amino acids. V lost 2 bases to trimming and J lost 2 bases, with 18 bases between them. Germline V gene lookup returns CDR1 SGHAT and CDR2 FQNNGV. The CDR3 loop reads CASSLSPGLGSQETQYF. CDR3 DNA: TGTGCCAGCAGCTTAAGTCCTGGCTTAGGGTCACAAGAGACCCAGTACTTC.

The rearrangement uses TRBV5-4 and TRBJ1-2, with D possibly being TRBD1 (5 bases). CDR3 length: 13 residues. The V end was cut by 3 bases, the J end by 2 bases, with 8 bases between. The germline V gene encodes CDR1 SGHNT and CDR2 YYREEE (reference sequence). The CDR3 DNA reads TGTGCCAGCAGCTCGGGACCAAACTATGGCTACACCTTC. Amino acids: CASSSGPNYGYTF.

This clone was seen more than once but under ten times. The gene calls are TRBV7-2 and TRBJ1-5; weak D call: TRBD1 (5 bases). From germline, CDR1 is SGHTA and CDR2 FQGNSA. This CDR3 region has 13 residues. The V and J ends lost 3 bases and 5 bases respectively, with 8 bases between them. This chain's CDR3 is CASSFSQDQPQHF. DNA of the CDR3: TGTGCCAGCAGCTTTTCACAGGATCAGCCCCAGCATTTT.

The rearrangement uses TRBV2 and TRBJ2-7; 8 nucleotides agree with TRBD1. Germline V CDR1 and CDR2: SNHLY, FYNNEI. The CDR3 extends over 16 amino acids. V gave up 10 bases and J gave up 0 bases; unmatched junction bases: 14. The CDR3 loop is CATNGVSGGASYEQYF. CDR3 sequence (DNA): TGTGCCACCAACGGGGTTTCAGGGGGCGCCTCCTACGAGCAGTACTTC.

The V gene is TRBV6-1, the J gene TRBJ1-1, with D tentatively TRBD1 (5 bases). Germline V CDR1 and CDR2: MNHNS, SASEGT. The length of the CDR3 is 12 residues. Trimming took 6 bases from V and 5 from J, leaving 10 bases between them. In DNA form, the CDR3 reads TGTGCCAGCAGCTGGGGGGGGACTGAAGCTTTCTTT. Encoded protein: CASSWGGTEAFF.

This clone was detected once. The rearrangement uses TRBV19 and TRBJ2-1, with D hard to call. V lost 2 bases and J lost 9, with 14 bases in between. The CDR3 is 14 amino acids. Germline V gene lookup returns CDR1 LNHDA and CDR2 SQIVND (reference sequence). This CDR3 is CASSIIPHSAEQFF. CDR3 nucleotide sequence: TGTGCCAGTAGTATAATTCCTCATTCCGCTGAGCAGTTCTTC.

This clone has only one observation. The chain uses TRBV7-2 and TRBJ2-5; D uncertain. V shed 2 bases and J shed 0 bases, with 19 bases lying between them. CDR3 length: 18 residues. Germline lookup yields CDR1 SGHTA and CDR2 FQGNSA. CDR3 residues: CASSLSSFWGKDQETQYF. For the CDR3, the DNA is TGTGCCAGCAGCTTATCCTCTTTTTGGGGAAAGGACCAAGAGACCCAGTACTTC.

This clone has a handful of counts. J is TRBJ2-2 and V is TRBV6-4; D may match TRBD1 or TRBD2 (5 bases each). V gave up 0 bases and J gave up 3 bases, with 5 bases separating them. This CDR3 spans 14 amino acids. CDR1 is MRHNA and CDR2 is SNTAGT in the germline V gene. CDR3 residues: CASSDSGHTGELFF. In DNA form, the CDR3 reads TGTGCCAGCAGTGACTCGGGACACACCGGGGAGCTGTTTTTT.

The gene calls are TRBV21-1 and TRBJ2-5; the table's TRBD2 call for D was not verified on the DNA. TRBV21-1 is reported as a pseudogene. This CDR3 contains 18 residues. The CDR3 coding sequence is TGTGCCAGCAGCTGGGGGGGCAGGGGACCAACCTTCCAAGAGACCCAGTACTTC. Amino acids: CASSWGGRGPTFQETQYF.

This rearrangement joins TRBV2 to TRBJ2-3; 7 positions match TRBD2. Germline V gene data show CDR1 as SNHLY and CDR2 as FYNNEI. The V gene end was trimmed by 6 bases and the J gene end by 0 bases; junction bases not matched to a gene: 15. There are 18 residues in the CDR3. CDR3 region: CASSKGASGASSTDTQYF. CDR3 DNA sequence: TGTGCCAGCAGCAAAGGGGCTAGCGGAGCTTCTAGCACAGATACGCAGTATTTT.

This sequence joins TRBV7-2 and TRBJ2-1, with D uncertain. V lost 1 base to trimming and J lost 7 bases, with 11 bases between them. The CDR3 contains 14 residues. Per the germline V gene, CDR1 is SGHTA and CDR2 is FQGNSA. The CDR3 DNA reads TGTGCCAGCAGCTTAGGGCTGGTCTGGAATGAGCAGTTCTTC. Amino acids: CASSLGLVWNEQFF.

The V gene is TRBV30, the J gene TRBJ1-4; D unresolved. Trimming removed 0 bases from V and 4 bases from J, with 12 bases in between. The V gene's germline CDR1 is GTSNPN and CDR2 SVGIG (reference sequence). This CDR3 spans 15 amino acids. The CDR3 reads CAWSVKGEFNEKLFF. The CDR3 coding sequence is TGTGCCTGGAGTGTAAAAGGAGAGTTTAATGAAAAACTGTTTTTT. Looking up the rest from reference TRBV30 and TRBJ1-4 gives the full variable domain: SQTIHQWPATLVQPVGSPLSLECTVEGTSNPNLYWYRQAAGRGLQLLFYSVGIGQISSEVPQNLSASRPQDRQFILSSKKLLLSDSGFYLCAWSVKGEFNEKLFFGSGTQLSVL.

J is TRBJ2-7 and V is TRBV15; no reliable D call. V was clipped by 3 bases and J by 1 base, with 7 bases between them. This CDR3 contains 13 residues. Germline CDR1 reads LNHNV; CDR2 reads YYDKDF (reference sequence). CDR3 sequence (DNA): TGTGCCACCAGCAGCTCTAGGTCCTACGAGCAGTACTTC. It yields the protein CATSSSRSYEQYF.

This chain joins TRBV11-3 and TRBJ2-2; unclear D gene. CDR1 SGHNT and CDR2 YENEEA come from the germline V gene. V was trimmed by 1 base and J by 8 bases, leaving 8 bases between them. The CDR3 sequence is 13 residues long. This chain's CDR3 is CASSLGVAGELFF. In nucleotides, the CDR3 is TGTGCCAGCAGCTTAGGGGTAGCTGGGGAGCTGTTTTTT.

This sequence joins TRBV7-9 and TRBJ1-5, with a possible D match to TRBD1 (6 bases). This CDR3 comprises 17 residues. Germline lookup yields CDR1 SEHNR and CDR2 FQNEAQ (reference sequence). V lost 1 base and J 2 bases, leaving 15 bases between the germline ends. This CDR3 is CASSLGGARGGNQPQHF. The DNA for the CDR3 is TGTGCCAGCAGCTTAGGGGGGGCAAGGGGAGGCAATCAGCCCCAGCATTTT.

This chain uses TRBV23-1 with TRBJ1-1, with D uncertain. Being an ORF, TRBV23-1 has a function that is uncertain. The CDR3 is made up of 14 amino acids. V was clipped by 7 bases and J by 0 bases, with 12 bases between them. The CDR3 coding sequence is TGCGCCAGCAACGGGAGAGGTCTGAACACTGAAGCTTTCTTT. Protein: CASNGRGLNTEAFF.